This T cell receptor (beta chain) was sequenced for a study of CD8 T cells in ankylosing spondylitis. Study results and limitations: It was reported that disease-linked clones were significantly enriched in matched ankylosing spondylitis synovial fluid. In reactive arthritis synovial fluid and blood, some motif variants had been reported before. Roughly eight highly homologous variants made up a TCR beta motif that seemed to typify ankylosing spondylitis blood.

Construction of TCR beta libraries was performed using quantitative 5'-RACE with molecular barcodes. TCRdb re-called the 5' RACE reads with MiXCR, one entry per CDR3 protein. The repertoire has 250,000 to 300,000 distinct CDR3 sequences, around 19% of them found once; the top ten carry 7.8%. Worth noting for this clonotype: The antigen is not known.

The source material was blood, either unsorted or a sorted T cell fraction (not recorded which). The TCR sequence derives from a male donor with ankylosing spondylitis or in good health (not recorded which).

The CDR3 region has the DNA TGCAGTGCTGACATGGGGGACATTCAGTACTTC. Translated, it gives CSADMGDIQYF. This chain uses TRBV20-1 with TRBJ2-4; D might be TRBD1 or TRBD2, each matching 5 bases. Germline CDR1 and CDR2: DFQATT and SNEGSKA (reference sequence). V dropped 5 bases and J dropped 8 bases, with 10 bases sitting between them. The CDR3 runs to 11 residues.